The present T cell receptor (beta chain) was sequenced within a study of cytomegalovirus exposure and HLA in healthy donors. Notes on the study in general: Accurate HLA-A and HLA-B prediction from TCR beta sequences was reported for most subjects. Common viral pathogens seemed, in a later analysis, to connect with several of the most significant clusters.

The germline CDR1 and CDR2 sequences are SGHRS and YFSETQ. This CDR3 has 16 amino acids. A word on this clone: Antigen: not known.

This PCR relied on a set of 60 Vbeta primers and 13 Jbeta primers. TCRdb's table, derived via immunoSEQ multiplex PCR, lists solely in-frame clones and lacks some. The sample lists roughly 230,000 clones; roughly 85% were seen once. This chain joins TRBV5-1 and TRBJ2-5; 8 bases match TRBD2. The end of the DNA fits TRBJ2-7 better, so the J call may be wrong. Specimen: PBMCs. This clonotype originated in a girl aged 2 to 10 in good health and CMV-seronegative. CDR3 loop: CASSLDPSGSSYEQYF. CDR3 coding DNA: TGCGCCAGCAGCTTGGATCCAAGCGGGAGCTCCTACGAGCAGTACTTC.